The following is a T cell receptor (beta chain) sequence with its context. Its target antigen remains unknown. It has no much larger one-base neighbor in the sample; base qualities were not kept. TCRdb lists the instrument as Illumina HiSeq 1500. TCRdb reprocessed the public reads (quality trimming at Q25 with fastp, clone calling with MiXCR) and kept in-frame beta chains. Each CDR3 protein appears once, grouped with its most common genes and DNA. The sample includes roughly 800,000 distinct CDR3 sequences, with almost 30% observed a single time. Around 13% of the sample is in the top ten clones. These data are taken from a study of T cell repertoires in cytomegalovirus infection (dated by TCRdb to between 2017 and 2020). As for the study more broadly: Recently identified HLA-C-restricted CMV epitopes, whose presentation resists viral immunomodulation, were targeted by peptide stimulations together with well-studied HLA-B-restricted epitopes. The HLA type of each donor mattered for the analysis, because public TCR beta signatures pointed to carriage of CMV infection along with the matching HLA type. What the authors observed across the whole study: Cumulative frequency of public TCR beta family members discriminated carriers of CMV infection plus the relevant HLA type in this cohort and an independent 352-donor cohort. In the ex vivo response, HLA-C-restricted CMV-specific TCR beta clonotypes were dominant, and in two of eight donors the single most frequent clonotype came from this HLA-C-restricted group.

Counted from cysteine to phenylalanine, this CDR3 has 14 amino acids. Of the read, only the CDR3 DNA is kept; its 42 bases are in frame from base 1. The germline V gene (reference sequence) gives CDR1 as DFQATT and CDR2 as SNEGSKA. V lost 1 base and J lost 6 bases, and the count of bases not matched to a germline gene is 5. Taken with the paper, the label for treatment or condition translates to: in vitro stimulation with specific CMV peptide epitopes to enrich CMV-specific T cells. This specimen was cultured CD8+ T cells from PBMCs, taken from culture after CMV antigen stimulation. The TCR was taken from a human donor in good health (CMV status not recorded). Some clones in this sample may be carry-over from other donors' samples. Here the chain combines TRBV20-1 and TRBJ2-1; TRBD2 matches 8 bases in the middle. The DNA reads TGCAGTGCTAGAGGGGCGGGGGGCATCAATGAGCAGTTCTTC. This translates into CSARGAGGINEQFF.